This TCR beta chain was obtained from a study of cytomegalovirus exposure and HLA in healthy donors. Regarding the study as a whole: The number of N-insertions in an Asian-associated ancestry cluster was reportedly below the roughly 620-donor mean in a later analysis. Listed as cytomegalovirus-associated were about 160 TCR beta chains.

Amplification used 60 Vbeta primers and 13 Jbeta primers. TCRdb's copy holds only in-frame clones and misses some; the assay was immunoSEQ multiplex PCR. In total, the table holds some 120,000 clones. In the case of this clone: Its target is not known.

V was pared by 0 bases and J by 3 bases, with 12 bases between. The germline V gene has CDR1 SGHNT and CDR2 YYREEE (reference sequence). The CDR3 has 15 residues. This cohort consisted of healthy bone marrow donors. The TCR was taken from a man aged 40-49 years in good health and CMV-seropositive. The sequenced material came from PBMCs. This chain connects TRBV5-4 to TRBJ1-1; D gene ambiguous. In DNA, the CDR3 is TGTGCCAGCAGCTTGGTAGGCGGCAGCTACACTGAAGCTTTCTTT. It translates to CASSLVGGSYTEAFF.